One sample yielded the 21 T cell receptor beta chains listed below, sequenced in a study of blood T cell repertoires in COVID-19. TCRdb's table, derived via immunoSEQ multiplex PCR, lists solely in-frame clones and lacks some. Among about 310,000 clones, around 90% were seen once, and the ten largest hold 1.3%. The sequenced sample was peripheral blood. The origin of the receptors is a man between 65 and 79 years old with acute or convalescent COVID-19.

The chain combines TRBV4-2 with TRBJ1-2; the D gene is possibly TRBD1 (6 bases). Trimming pared 0 bases from V and 3 bases from J, leaving 14 bases between. The CDR3 contains 16 residues. Germline loops: CDR1 LGHNA, CDR2 YNFKEQ. The CDR3 nucleotides are TGTGCCAGCAGCCAAGATGTTACAGGGACCGACTATGGCTACACCTTC. This translates into CASSQDVTGTDYGYTF.

J is TRBJ1-2 and V is TRBV3-1 (or the pseudogene TRBV3-2); no definite D call. Germline CDR1 and CDR2: LGHDT and YNNKEL (reference sequence). Trimming shortened V by 2 bases and J by 4 bases, and 8 bases separated the two germline ends. CDR3 length: 13 residues. CDR3 amino acids: CASSQSNTYGYTF. The CDR3 DNA reads as TGTGCCAGCAGCCAATCAAACACCTATGGCTACACCTTC.

V gene TRBV4-2 combines with J gene TRBJ2-5, with TRBD2 matching over 8 bases. CDR1 is LGHNA and CDR2 is YNFKEQ in the germline V gene. V was pared by 0 bases and J by 1 base, with 7 bases of the junction left unmatched. This CDR3 region has 17 residues. The CDR3 region has the DNA TGTGCCAGCAGCCAAGAGAAGACGGGGGGGCCCCAAGAGACCCAGTACTTC. It yields the protein CASSQEKTGGPQETQYF.

The chain combines TRBV5-4 with TRBJ2-7, with a tentative D call TRBD1 (5 bases). The V and J ends lost 0 bases and 6 bases respectively, with 10 bases between them. Germline V gene sequence: CDR1 SGHNT, CDR2 YYREEE (reference sequence). This CDR3 region has 13 residues. This chain's CDR3 is CASSLDRTPEQYF. The CDR3 coding sequence is TGTGCCAGCAGCTTGGACAGGACGCCCGAGCAGTACTTC.

J is TRBJ1-5 and V is TRBV29-1; D gene unclear. Germline CDR1 is SQVTM and CDR2 is ANQGSEA. V lost 6 bases, J lost 6 bases, and 15 bases lay in between. The CDR3 has 13 amino acids. Here the CDR3 reads CSVQDPSRQPQHF. In nucleotides, the CDR3 is TGCAGCGTCCAGGATCCGTCCCGTCAGCCCCAGCATTTT.

The gene calls are TRBV4-2 and TRBJ2-5; 14 bases agree with TRBD2. The J segment lost 5 bases and the V segment lost 0 bases, leaving 14 bases of the junction unmatched. CDR3 length: 20 residues. Per germline, CDR1 LGHNA and CDR2 YNFKEQ. DNA for the CDR3: TGTGCCAGCAGCCAAGAGGGAGGGGAGACTAGCGGGGGGGCCACTGAGACCCAGTACTTC. This sequence encodes CASSQEGGETSGGATETQYF.

CDR3 sequence: CASSYDSRQETQYF. In DNA form, the CDR3 reads TGCGCCAGCAGCTACGACAGTCGCCAAGAGACCCAGTACTTC. The rearrangement joins TRBV5-1 to TRBJ2-5; perhaps TRBD1 as D (5 bases). The V end lost 3 bases, the J end lost 1 base, and 10 bases lay between the germline ends. Looked up from germline, CDR1 is SGHRS and CDR2 is YFSETQ. The CDR3 is 14 amino acids. Using reference TRBV5-1 and TRBJ2-5 for the parts outside the CDR3, the full variable domain is KAGVTQTPRYLIKTRGQQVTLSCSPISGHRSVSWYQQTPGQGLQFLFEYFSETQRNKGNFPGRFSGRQFSNSRSEMNVSTLELGDSALYLCASSYDSRQETQYFGPGTRLLVL.

The chain has TRBV5-1 and TRBJ2-2, with TRBD1 matching over 8 bases. The CDR3 is made up of 14 amino acids. After removal of 4 bases from V and 4 bases from J, the junction contained 3 bases not matched to a gene. The V gene's germline CDR1 is SGHRS and CDR2 YFSETQ. For the CDR3, the DNA is TGCGCCAGCAGCATAGACAGGGGCACCGGGGAGCTGTTTTTT. Translated: CASSIDRGTGELFF.

V usage is TRBV4-1 and J usage is TRBJ2-7; 11 nucleotides line up with TRBD1. The trim removed 2 bases at V and 0 bases at J, leaving 3 bases unmatched. Per germline, CDR1 MGHRA and CDR2 YSYEKL. CDR3 size: 16 residues. CDR3 sequence (DNA): TGCGCCAGCAGCCAAACCGGGACAGGGGGCTCCTACGAGCAGTACTTC. Translating gives CASSQTGTGGSYEQYF.

Of note for this clone: The CDR3 ends on some other residue instead of the conserved phenylalanine or tryptophan, so this is likely a read error. The DNA is omitted, as the CDR3 cannot be located on it reliably, and the CDR3 follows TCRdb's listing. CDR3 loop: CASSTPGQAIV. V gene TRBV9 combines with J gene TRBJ1-2; the table assigns TRBD1, which was not confirmed against the DNA. The CDR3 contains 11 residues when both ends are counted. Germline V lookup: CDR1 SGDLS, CDR2 YYNGEE.

This chain links TRBV9 with TRBJ1-1; possibly TRBD1 for D (5 bases). The CDR3 is 15 residues long. The germline V and J ends were trimmed by 0 bases and 3 bases, with 12 bases remaining between them. CDR1 SGDLS and CDR2 YYNGEE come from the germline V gene. DNA for the CDR3: TGTGCCAGCAGCGTAGGTTCGGGGGATGACACTGAAGCTTTCTTT. The encoded protein is CASSVGSGDDTEAFF.

This rearrangement joins TRBV7-9 to TRBJ2-1, with a weak D call TRBD2 (6 bases). The ends were cut back, 5 bases at V and 0 bases at J, with 11 bases in the middle. The CDR3 contains 15 residues. Per germline, CDR1 SEHNR and CDR2 FQNEAQ (reference sequence). CDR3 sequence: CASSVELASYNEQFF. CDR3 bases: TGTGCCAGCAGCGTAGAACTAGCCTCCTACAATGAGCAGTTCTTC.

V gene TRBV6-5 combines with J gene TRBJ2-5, with no clear D. The ends were cut back, 4 bases at V and 2 bases at J, with 11 bases in the middle. The CDR3 is 14 amino acids. CDR1 is MNHEY, CDR2 SVGAGI, per germline. CDR3 nucleotides: TGTGCCAGCAGTTCCGGAACAGCTCAAGAGACCCAGTACTTC. It codes for CASSSGTAQETQYF.

The CDR3 here is CAWSGQGAQPQHF. The CDR3 nucleotides read TGTGCCTGGAGTGGACAGGGGGCACAGCCCCAGCATTTT. The chain recombines TRBV30 with TRBJ1-5, with TRBD1 identical over 10 bases. This CDR3 spans 13 amino acids. Germline V CDR1 and CDR2: GTSNPN, SVGIG (reference sequence). J was trimmed by 7 bases and V by 1 base; bases with no gene match: 1.

The chain is built from TRBV10-3 and TRBJ1-5, with TRBD1 matching 7 bases. The CDR3 totals 15 residues. V lost 3 bases to trimming and J lost 0 bases; unmatched junction nucleotides: 2. Germline V gene sequence: CDR1 ENHRY, CDR2 SYGVKD. CDR3 in DNA: TGTGCCATCAGTGAAGACAGGGATAGCAATCAGCCCCAGCATTTT. As protein: CAISEDRDSNQPQHF.

The rearrangement links TRBV20-1 to TRBJ2-7; TRBD2 matches 10 bases. The junction had 18 bases not matched to a gene; V was cut back by 3 bases and J by 4 bases. The germline V gene has CDR1 DFQATT and CDR2 SNEGSKA (reference sequence). This CDR3 is 18 amino acids long. The CDR3 coding sequence is TGCAGTGCTAGTGAGGTAGCGGGAGGACCTAAACGACAATACGAGCAGTACTTC. Translation: CSASEVAGGPKRQYEQYF.

V usage is TRBV29-1 and J usage is TRBJ2-5, with 7 bases fitting TRBD2. Per the germline V gene, CDR1 is SQVTM and CDR2 is ANQGSEA. Unmatched junction bases numbered 9, after V lost 1 base and J lost 4 bases. The CDR3 contains 15 residues. The CDR3 here is CSVEGGRGPRETQYF. Here the CDR3 DNA reads TGCAGCGTTGAAGGTGGGAGGGGCCCCAGAGAGACCCAGTACTTC.

The rearrangement joins TRBV5-5 to TRBJ2-3; 12 bases match TRBD1. The V gene end was trimmed by 4 bases and the J gene end by 2 bases; junction bases not matched to a gene: 5. The CDR3 has 16 amino acids. In germline, CDR1 is SGHKS, CDR2 YYEKEE (reference sequence). The DNA for the CDR3 is TGTGCCAGCAGCGGAGGGACAGGGGGCGACACAGATACGCAGTATTTT. This encodes CASSGGTGGDTDTQYF.

This chain links TRBV7-7 with TRBJ1-6; the D is unclear. V lost 4 bases to trimming and J lost 11 bases, with 12 bases between them. Germline values: CDR1 SSHAT, CDR2 FNYEAQ (reference sequence). The CDR3 totals 13 residues. The CDR3: CASSSGLSAPLHF. The CDR3, as DNA: TGTGCCAGCAGCTCGGGGTTATCGGCACCCCTCCACTTT.

The chain joins TRBV7-2 to TRBJ2-5, with TRBD2 matching 14 bases. This CDR3 is 16 amino acids long. The germline V gene encodes CDR1 SGHTA and CDR2 FQGNSA. V lost 5 bases to trimming and J lost 6 bases; unmatched junction nucleotides: 8. CDR3 DNA sequence: TGTGCCAGCAGCCCGTTGACTAGCGGGAGGGGTCAGACCCAGTACTTC. Amino acids: CASSPLTSGRGQTQYF.

This chain connects TRBV6-5 to TRBJ2-5; 8 nucleotides align to TRBD1. The CDR3 runs 15 residues. V dropped 5 bases and J dropped 5; count of bases not matched to a gene: 10. CDR1 is MNHEY, CDR2 SVGAGI, per germline. The CDR3 sequence is CASSTNPGGSETQYF. The CDR3 DNA reads as TGTGCCAGCAGTACGAACCCAGGGGGCTCGGAGACCCAGTACTTC.